These 25 T cell receptor beta chains originate from one sample sequenced in a study of neoadjuvant anti-PD-1 for oral cavity cancer. Data came from immunoSEQ multiplex PCR; TCRdb stores just in-frame clones and leaves some out. The sample records more than 13,000 clones, about 73% being singletons. Sequences were derived from PBMCs, sampled before nivolumab (anti-PD-1) treatment. The receptors were sampled from a person between 40 and 85 years old with oral cavity squamous cell carcinoma.

The chain has TRBV29-1 and TRBJ2-5, with TRBD2 matching over 7 bases. CDR1 is SQVTM and CDR2 is ANQGSEA in the germline V gene. The CDR3 sequence is 12 residues long. V shed 2 bases, J shed 5 bases, and the junction held 2 bases outside the gene matches. The CDR3 DNA sequence: TGCAGCGTTGAAATGGGGGGGGAGACCCAGTACTTC. This encodes CSVEMGGETQYF.

This clone was counted a few times. V and J are TRBV27 and TRBJ1-4, with a possible D match to TRBD1 (6 bases). The CDR3 totals 14 residues. V dropped 7 bases and J dropped 0 bases, with 9 bases sitting between them. CDR1 and CDR2 from the germline V gene are MNHEY and SMNVEV (reference sequence). The CDR3 nucleotides are TGTGCCAGCAAAAGGGGGACAACTAATGAAAAACTGTTTTTT. Residues: CASKRGTTNEKLFF.

The chain couples TRBV7-9 to TRBJ1-1; 7 positions agree with TRBD1. From germline, CDR1 is SEHNR and CDR2 FQNEAQ (reference sequence). The V gene end was trimmed by 5 bases and the J gene end by 0 bases; junction bases not matched to a gene: 3. The CDR3 totals 14 residues. The CDR3 DNA follows: TGTGCCAGCAGCGTGGGACAGCTGAACACTGAAGCTTTCTTT. Translating gives CASSVGQLNTEAFF.

The chain joins TRBV19 to TRBJ1-6; unclear D gene. Germline loops: CDR1 LNHDA, CDR2 SQIVND (reference sequence). The CDR3 contains 13 residues. The V end lost 5 bases, the J end lost 13 bases, and 15 bases lay between the germline ends. The CDR3 loop reads CASSSLGSAPLHF. CDR3 nucleotides: TGTGCCAGTAGTTCCTTAGGGTCTGCGCCCCTCCACTTT. The full variable domain, rest sourced from reference TRBV19 and TRBJ1-6, is DGGITQSPKYLFRKEGQNVTLSCEQNLNHDAMYWYRQDPGQGLRLIYYSQIVNDFQKGDIAEGYSVSREKKESFPLTVTSAQKNPTAFYLCASSSLGSAPLHFGNGTRLTVT.

The chain joins TRBV5-1 to TRBJ1-1; maybe TRBD1 (5 bases). V shed 3 bases and J shed 0 bases, with 15 bases lying between them. CDR1 and CDR2 from the germline V gene are SGHRS and YFSETQ. The CDR3 contains 16 residues. CDR3 bases: TGCGCCAGCAGCTCCCGGGACGGATTTATGAACACTGAAGCTTTCTTT. It encodes CASSSRDGFMNTEAFF.

The rearrangement joins TRBV4-1 to TRBJ1-2; D is uncertain. The germline V gene has CDR1 MGHRA and CDR2 YSYEKL. V was cut by 0 bases and J by 8 bases, with 13 bases left in between. CDR3 length: 14 amino acids. CDR3 amino acids: CASSQERTGGGYTF. CDR3 coding DNA: TGCGCCAGCAGCCAAGAAAGGACGGGAGGGGGCTACACCTTC.

This sequence joins TRBV18 and TRBJ2-3, with unresolved D. The CDR3 is made up of 15 amino acids. Germline V gene data show CDR1 as KGHSH and CDR2 as LQKENI. Trimming removed 1 base at V and 3 bases at J, with 11 bases between. The CDR3 bases are TGTGCCAGCTCACCACTGCCCGAAGGGACAGATACGCAGTATTTT. Translating gives CASSPLPEGTDTQYF. Drawing the rest from reference TRBV18 and TRBJ2-3, the complete variable domain is NAGVMQNPRHLVRRRGQEARLRCSPMKGHSHVYWYRQLPEEGLKFMVYLQKENIIDESGMPKERFSAEFPKEGPSILRIQQVVRGDSAAYFCASSPLPEGTDTQYFGPGTRLTVL.

The rearrangement uses TRBV15 and TRBJ2-7, with D possibly being TRBD1 (6 bases). Germline V gives CDR1 LNHNV, CDR2 YYDKDF (reference sequence). The V end was cut by 0 bases, the J end by 0 bases, with 12 bases between. This CDR3 contains 16 residues. Here the CDR3 DNA reads TGTGCCACCAGCAGAGAAGGGACAAGGGCCTCCTACGAGCAGTACTTC. Residues: CATSREGTRASYEQYF. The full variable domain, completed using reference TRBV15 and TRBJ2-7, is DAMVIQNPRYQVTQFGKPVTLSCSQTLNHNVMYWYQQKSSQAPKLLFHYYDKDFNNEADTPDNFQSRRPNTSFCFLDIRSPGLGDTAMYLCATSREGTRASYEQYFGPGTRLTVT.

This chain connects TRBV7-9 to TRBJ2-1; 7 bases agree with TRBD1. CDR3 size: 14 residues. V dropped 5 bases and J dropped 8; count of bases not matched to a gene: 9. Germline values: CDR1 SEHNR, CDR2 FQNEAQ (reference sequence). The CDR3 sequence is CASSRGIGGDEQFF. For the CDR3, the DNA is TGTGCCAGCAGCCGAGGGATAGGGGGCGATGAGCAGTTCTTC.

This clone was recorded a few times. The chain carries TRBV19 and TRBJ1-6; unclear D gene. The germline CDR1 and CDR2 sequences are LNHDA and SQIVND (reference sequence). This CDR3 region has 15 residues. V lost 6 bases and J 5 bases, leaving 14 bases between the germline ends. Written as DNA, the CDR3 is TGTGCCAGTAGACAATGGAGGAGCGATAATTCACCCCTCCACTTT. It encodes CASRQWRSDNSPLHF.

The chain links TRBV7-9 to TRBJ2-7; D uncertain. This CDR3 region has 13 residues. Germline V gene lookup returns CDR1 SEHNR and CDR2 FQNEAQ (reference sequence). V dropped 1 base and J dropped 1 base, with 5 bases sitting between them. The CDR3 spells CASSLVQSYEQYF. The CDR3, as DNA: TGTGCCAGCAGCTTAGTGCAGTCCTACGAGCAGTACTTC.

This chain links TRBV10-1 with TRBJ2-5, with a tentative D call TRBD2 (7 bases). Germline-derived CDR1 and CDR2 are WNHNN and SYGVQD (reference sequence). Trimming stripped 6 bases from V and 7 bases from J, with 18 bases between. The CDR3 is 14 amino acids. Here the CDR3 DNA reads TGCGCCAGCAGCCCAAACAGGGACTACGGGACCCAGTACTTC. This codes for CASSPNRDYGTQYF.

The gene calls are TRBV6-1 and TRBJ2-3; the match to TRBD1 covers 9 bases. Trimming at V came to 8 bases and at J to 4 bases, leaving 7 bases not matched to a gene. Germline V gene lookup returns CDR1 MNHNS and CDR2 SASEGT. This CDR3 is built from 14 residues. In DNA, the CDR3 is TGTGCCAGCGGACCGGGACAGGGCTCAGATACGCAGTATTTT. Encoded protein: CASGPGQGSDTQYF.

The rearrangement joins TRBV6-5 to TRBJ1-6; the D is unclear. CDR1 MNHEY and CDR2 SVGAGI come from the germline V gene. The CDR3 is 14 residues long. The V and J ends lost 0 bases and 6 bases respectively, with 6 bases between them. The CDR3 nucleotides read TGTGCCAGCAGTTACTCGAGTCCTAATTCACCCCTCCACTTT. It translates to CASSYSSPNSPLHF.

CDR3 DNA sequence: TGTGCCAGCAGTGAGAGTTATAGCAATCAGCCCCAGCATTTT. Residues: CASSESYSNQPQHF. V and J are TRBV6-1 and TRBJ1-5, with no clear D. In germline, CDR1 is MNHNS, CDR2 SASEGT. V lost 3 bases and J lost 0, with 6 bases in between. CDR3 size: 14 residues.

The chain joins TRBV11-3 to TRBJ2-1, with 9 bases fitting TRBD1. The CDR3 length is 14 residues. Germline CDR1 reads SGHNT; CDR2 reads YENEEA. Unmatched junction bases numbered 5, after V lost 5 bases and J lost 6 bases. CDR3 in amino acids: CASSPGTGRNEQFF. The CDR3 region has the DNA TGTGCCAGCAGCCCCGGGACAGGGCGCAATGAGCAGTTCTTC. The full variable domain, rest sourced from reference TRBV11-3 and TRBJ2-1, is EAGVVQSPRYKIIEKKQPVAFWCNPISGHNTLYWYLQNLGQGPELLIRYENEEAVDDSQLPKDRFSAERLKGVDSTLKIQPAELGDSAVYLCASSPGTGRNEQFFGPGTRLTVL.

Comments on this clone: The germline gene is not matched at one end of the junction; a read error may be the cause. The chain is built from TRBV10-1 and TRBJ2-5, with 13 bases lining up with TRBD2. The CDR3 runs to 16 residues. Per the germline V gene, CDR1 is WNHNN and CDR2 is SYGVQD (reference sequence). The CDR3 protein is CASSESGLAGKGTQYF. CDR3 coding DNA: TGCGCCAGCAGCGAGTCGGGACTAGCGGGGAAGGGGACCCAGTACTTC.

The V gene is TRBV30, the J gene TRBJ1-1, with D maybe TRBD1 (5 bases). Trimming shortened V by 2 bases and J by 1 base, and 11 bases separated the two germline ends. The CDR3 runs 14 residues. Germline assignment: CDR1 GTSNPN and CDR2 SVGIG (reference sequence). CDR3: CAWSNLGGNTEAFF. The CDR3 coding sequence is TGTGCCTGGAGTAACCTTGGGGGGAACACTGAAGCTTTCTTT.

J is TRBJ1-5 and V is TRBV7-3, with a possible D match to TRBD1 (5 bases). CDR1 and CDR2 (germline): SGHTA, FQGTGA. The V gene lost 6 bases and the J gene lost 6 bases, with 12 bases spanning the gap. The CDR3 consists of 13 residues. The CDR3 spells CASSLVGGQPQHF. CDR3 nucleotides: TGTGCCAGCAGTTTAGTGGGGGGTCAGCCCCAGCATTTT.

This clone has just one count. The chain couples TRBV15 to TRBJ2-1, with a possible D match to TRBD2 (7 bases). This CDR3 is built from 17 residues. Germline CDR1 and CDR2: LNHNV and YYDKDF (reference sequence). With 3 bases removed from V and 0 bases from J, the gap between germline ends came to 15 bases. The CDR3 DNA sequence: TGTGCCACCAGCAGGGGAGGGGGGGGCAGCTCCTACAATGAGCAGTTCTTC. Its translation: CATSRGGGGSSYNEQFF.

V usage is TRBV19 and J usage is TRBJ1-2; D perhaps matches TRBD1 (5 bases). This CDR3 spans 13 amino acids. V was trimmed by 5 bases and J by 7 bases, leaving 14 bases between them. Germline V gene data show CDR1 as LNHDA and CDR2 as SQIVND (reference sequence). For the CDR3, the DNA is TGTGCCAGTAGTGCCTACCAGGGAGGTGGCTACACCTTC. It codes for CASSAYQGGGYTF.

The chain couples TRBV10-3 to TRBJ2-1, with D tentatively TRBD2 (5 bases). The germline V gene has CDR1 ENHRY and CDR2 SYGVKD. This CDR3 region has 15 residues. V gave up 5 bases and J gave up 5 bases, with 16 bases separating them. The CDR3 sequence is CAISWGKRNNNEQFF. For the CDR3, the DNA is TGTGCCATCAGTTGGGGAAAGCGGAACAACAATGAGCAGTTCTTC.

The V and J genes are TRBV5-1 and TRBJ2-7; TRBD1 matches at 8 bases. This CDR3 region has 14 residues. V was pared by 4 bases and J by 6 bases, with 9 bases of the junction left unmatched. CDR1 and CDR2 from the germline V gene are SGHRS and YFSETQ. CDR3 coding DNA: TGCGCCAGCAGCCGCCTACAGGGGGAGCGCGAGCAGTACTTC. Its translation: CASSRLQGEREQYF. Using reference TRBV5-1 and TRBJ2-7 for the parts outside the CDR3, the full variable domain is KAGVTQTPRYLIKTRGQQVTLSCSPISGHRSVSWYQQTPGQGLQFLFEYFSETQRNKGNFPGRFSGRQFSNSRSEMNVSTLELGDSALYLCASSRLQGEREQYFGPGTRLTVT.

The V gene is TRBV6-1, the J gene TRBJ1-3; D is perhaps TRBD1 (5 bases). Looked up from germline, CDR1 is MNHNS and CDR2 is SASEGT. The CDR3 runs 15 residues. Trimming left V 6 bases short and J 0 bases short, with 12 bases between. The CDR3 loop is CASRVQANSGNTIYF. The CDR3 nucleotides read TGTGCCAGCAGGGTACAGGCAAACTCTGGAAACACCATATATTTT.

The table lists this clone with a count of one. The chain combines TRBV6-5 with TRBJ2-5, with D possibly TRBD2 on 6 matching bases. Deletions cut 7 bases from V and 4 bases from J, with 13 bases between. CDR1 and CDR2 (germline): MNHEY, SVGAGI. CDR3 length: 13 residues. CDR3 in amino acids: CASNRGSGETQYF. The CDR3 DNA reads as TGTGCCAGCAACCGGGGGTCCGGAGAGACCCAGTACTTC.